This T cell receptor (beta chain) originates from a study of regulatory T cells in long-lasting Graves disease. Findings and limits, study-wide: Preferential use of TRBV28, TRBJ1-2 and TRBJ2-5 was seen in persistent disease. Authors noted too few samples as a limitation.

Germline V gene data show CDR1 as MNHNS and CDR2 as SASEGT. There are 11 residues in the CDR3. This clonotype was counted at least ten times. Antigen unknown. Germline and junction disagree at one end, which may indicate a read error. With iRepertoire HTBI primers and Arm-PCR of CDR3 regions, TCR beta libraries were built. Each CDR3 protein is one row after TCRdb ran MiXCR on the multiplex PCR reads. The data show about 240,000 distinct CDR3 sequences, 20% to 25% seen once. Time point in this sample: newly diagnosed GD, antithyroid drugs for less than 3 months. TCR sequences were obtained from RNA taken from PBMCs. The authors drew around 9 milliliters of peripheral blood into EDTA tubes.

V is TRBV6-1 and J is TRBJ2-3; D is ambiguous. Sequenced material: peripheral blood mononuclear cells (PBMCs), taken at new diagnosis, from a patient treated with antithyroid drugs. The receptor's source is a female donor with Graves disease. CDR3 bases: TGTGCCAGCAGTGAAGATCTCCCAACCATATTT. It translates to CASSEDLPTIF.